The 17 T cell receptor beta chains given below trace back to one sample, sequenced in a study of spatial heterogeneity in lung cancer. TCRdb fed the 5' RACE reads into MiXCR, producing one record per CDR3 protein. The sample carries more than 85,000 distinct CDR3 sequences, around 9% recorded once. Time point in this sample: sample taken at primary tumor resection. Whole RNA, which was extracted from tumor, nontumor lung tissue or frozen PBMC, was sequenced without any cell sorting. This specimen was PBMCs, taken at surgery. The receptors originated from a male donor with early-stage non-small cell lung cancer.

The J gene is TRBJ2-2, the V gene TRBV28, with TRBD1 as a possible D gene (5 bases). The germline gives CDR1 MDHEN, CDR2 SYDVKM. The V and J ends lost 2 bases and 2 bases respectively, with 9 bases between them. CDR3 length equals 15 residues. CDR3 DNA: TGTGCCAGCAGTTTAAGAGGACACAACACCGGGGAGCTGTTTTTT. Amino acid sequence: CASSLRGHNTGELFF.

V is TRBV7-9 and J is TRBJ2-3; maybe TRBD2 (5 bases). The CDR3 runs to 15 residues. Germline lookup yields CDR1 SEHNR and CDR2 FQNEAQ (reference sequence). The ends were cut back, 0 bases at V and 6 bases at J, with 13 bases in the middle. The CDR3 region is CASSLARAVWDTQYF. In DNA form, the CDR3 reads TGTGCCAGCAGCTTAGCCCGAGCGGTTTGGGATACGCAGTATTTT.

This clonotype was seen more than once but under ten times. V usage is TRBV6-1 and J usage is TRBJ1-3; perhaps TRBD1 as D (6 bases). Trimming cost V 5 bases and J 0 bases, with 17 bases left between them. The length of the CDR3 is 17 residues. CDR1 and CDR2 from the germline V gene are MNHNS and SASEGT. The CDR3 DNA sequence: TGTGCCAGCAGTTTCCTTTTGACAGGCCGCTCTGGAAACACCATATATTTT. Translation gives CASSFLLTGRSGNTIYF.

The chain uses TRBV5-6 and TRBJ2-1; 11 nucleotides agree with TRBD2. CDR1 and CDR2 (germline): SGHDT, YYEEEE. J gave up 8 bases and V 0 bases, and 10 bases lay outside the gene matches. CDR3 length: 17 amino acids. The CDR3 nucleotides are TGTGCCAGCAGCTTGGAAAGGACTAGCGGGTCGAGCTATGAGCAGTTCTTC. Translated, it gives CASSLERTSGSSYEQFF.

The chain has TRBV27 and TRBJ2-7; TRBD1 matches 10 bases. CDR1 and CDR2 from the germline V gene are MNHEY and SMNVEV (reference sequence). The J segment lost 3 bases and the V segment lost 6 bases, leaving 5 bases of the junction unmatched. The length of the CDR3 is 14 residues. The CDR3 bases are TGTGCCAGCAGAAGCCGGGACAGGGGCTACGAGCAGTACTTC. It encodes CASRSRDRGYEQYF.

This clonotype was counted ten times or more. V gene TRBV4-2 combines with J gene TRBJ2-3; 8 positions match TRBD2. J lost 4 bases, V lost 1 base, and 7 bases had no gene match. Germline values: CDR1 LGHNA, CDR2 YNFKEQ. This CDR3 spans 16 amino acids. This CDR3 reads CASSQVWREEADTQYF. CDR3 DNA: TGTGCCAGCAGCCAAGTCTGGCGGGAGGAGGCAGATACGCAGTATTTT.

This clonotype was seen a handful of times. This rearrangement joins TRBV6-5 to TRBJ1-1; possibly TRBD1 for D (6 bases). V lost 2 bases and J lost 1, with 8 bases in between. The CDR3 contains 14 residues. The germline V gene has CDR1 MNHEY and CDR2 SVGAGI. The CDR3 protein is CASSYRGENTEAFF. As DNA, the CDR3 is TGTGCCAGCAGTTACAGGGGGGAGAACACTGAAGCTTTCTTT.

CDR3 DNA: TGTGCCAGCAGTGAAGGAAGCTTGAACCCTATTTCACCCCTCCACTTT. It specifies CASSEGSLNPISPLHF. The V call is TRBV6-1, the J call TRBJ1-6; D is unclear. Germline V gene lookup returns CDR1 MNHNS and CDR2 SASEGT. The V and J ends lost 1 base and 9 bases respectively, with 16 bases between them. The CDR3 has 16 residues.

Concerning this clonotype: At one end the junction does not follow the germline gene, possibly because of a read error. This chain links TRBV2 with TRBJ2-5, with no clear D. The length of the CDR3 is 11 residues. CDR1 and CDR2 (germline): SNHLY, FYNNEI. The CDR3 DNA reads as TGTGCCAGCAGAATACAAGGGACCCAGTACTTC. Its translation is CASRIQGTQYF.

This clonotype has at least ten counts. This CDR3 is CASSLRTDFSGNTIYF. In DNA form, the CDR3 reads TGCGCCAGCAGCCTACGGACGGACTTCTCTGGAAACACCATATATTTT. This rearrangement joins TRBV5-1 to TRBJ1-3; D is undetermined. The CDR3 has 16 amino acids. Germline CDR1 reads SGHRS; CDR2 reads YFSETQ. Between the trimmed V and J ends, which lost 4 bases and 0 bases, there was a span of 14 bases.

In this sample, this clonotype turned up many times. This chain uses TRBV5-1 with TRBJ2-1; 9 bases map to TRBD2. V lost 4 bases, J lost 9 bases, and 17 bases stayed unmatched. This CDR3 has 17 residues. CDR1 SGHRS and CDR2 YFSETQ come from the germline V gene. CDR3 bases: TGCGCCAGCAGCCCAGTGGTCGGAGCGGGAGGTCGCGGTGAGCAGTTCTTC. Amino acids: CASSPVVGAGGRGEQFF.

This clonotype was counted many times. This chain connects TRBV7-8 to TRBJ2-3; maybe TRBD2 (5 bases). The V gene lost 5 bases and the J gene lost 4 bases, with 10 bases spanning the gap. CDR1 and CDR2 from the germline V gene are SGHVS and FQNEAQ. This CDR3 is 13 amino acids long. CDR3 in DNA: TGTGCCAGCAGCCCGGGGTATCCAGATACGCAGTATTTT. Amino acids: CASSPGYPDTQYF.

The rearrangement links TRBV19 to TRBJ1-5; D is unclear. The CDR3 has 13 amino acids. Deletions cut 3 bases from V and 4 bases from J, with 7 bases between. Germline assignment: CDR1 LNHDA and CDR2 SQIVND (reference sequence). The DNA of the CDR3 is TGTGCCAGTAGTATGGACTTAAATCAGCCCCAGCATTTT. Translating gives CASSMDLNQPQHF.

In its sample, this clonotype was seen many times. CDR3 residues: CASSEGLNTDTQYF. The CDR3 nucleotides are TGTGCCAGCAGCGAGGGACTGAACACAGATACGCAGTATTTT. The chain is built from TRBV5-4 and TRBJ2-3, with a weak D call TRBD2 (6 bases). This CDR3 spans 14 amino acids. The germline V gene has CDR1 SGHNT and CDR2 YYREEE (reference sequence). V was trimmed by 4 bases and J by 2 bases, leaving 11 bases between them.

This clonotype showed up just a few times. The rearrangement joins TRBV7-2 to TRBJ1-5, with unresolved D. V gave up 5 bases and J gave up 2 bases, with 4 bases separating them. CDR1 and CDR2 (germline): SGHTA, FQGNSA. The CDR3 has 12 residues. The CDR3 protein is CASSTRNQPQHF. CDR3 sequence (DNA): TGTGCCAGCAGCACTCGCAATCAGCCCCAGCATTTT.

This clonotype occurred many times. The chain joins TRBV13 to TRBJ1-2, with no clear D. Trimming stripped 0 bases from V and 6 bases from J, with 5 bases between. This CDR3 is 12 amino acids long. The germline gives CDR1 PRHDT, CDR2 FYEKMQ (reference sequence). CDR3 sequence: CASSLGEDGYTF. CDR3 bases: TGTGCCAGCAGCTTAGGGGAGGATGGCTACACCTTC.

This clonotype came up many times. V and J are TRBV27 and TRBJ1-1, with 8 bases matching TRBD1. The V gene end was trimmed by 5 bases and the J gene end by 7 bases; junction bases not matched to a gene: 6. The germline V gene encodes CDR1 MNHEY and CDR2 SMNVEV (reference sequence). CDR3 length: 13 residues. CDR3 region: CASSLLGQGEAFF. DNA for the CDR3: TGTGCCAGCAGTCTACTCGGACAGGGTGAAGCTTTCTTT.